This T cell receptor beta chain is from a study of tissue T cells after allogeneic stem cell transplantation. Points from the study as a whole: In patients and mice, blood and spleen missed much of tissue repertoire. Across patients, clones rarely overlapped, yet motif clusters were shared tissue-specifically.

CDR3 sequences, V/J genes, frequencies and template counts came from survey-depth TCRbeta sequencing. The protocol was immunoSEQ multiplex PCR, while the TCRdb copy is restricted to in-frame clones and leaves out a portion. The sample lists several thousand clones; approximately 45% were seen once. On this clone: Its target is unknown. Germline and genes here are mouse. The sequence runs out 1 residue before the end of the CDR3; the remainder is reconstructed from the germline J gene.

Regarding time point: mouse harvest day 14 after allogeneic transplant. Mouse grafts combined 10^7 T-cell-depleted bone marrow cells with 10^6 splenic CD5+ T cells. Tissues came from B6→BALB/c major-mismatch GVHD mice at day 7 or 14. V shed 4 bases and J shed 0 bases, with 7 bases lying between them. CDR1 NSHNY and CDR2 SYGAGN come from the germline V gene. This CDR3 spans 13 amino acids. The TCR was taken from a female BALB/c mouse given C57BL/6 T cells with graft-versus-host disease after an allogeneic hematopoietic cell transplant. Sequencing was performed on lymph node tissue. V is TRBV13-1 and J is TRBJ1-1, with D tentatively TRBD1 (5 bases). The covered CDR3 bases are TGTGCCAGCAGTCGGGGGGCAAACACAGAAGTCTTC. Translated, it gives CASSRGANTEVF. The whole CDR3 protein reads CASSRGANTEVFF.